One sample yielded the 18 T cell receptor beta chains listed below, sequenced in a study of cytomegalovirus exposure and HLA in healthy donors. Researchers ran the PCR with 60 Vbeta and 13 Jbeta primers. Here immunoSEQ multiplex PCR was the method, and the copy in TCRdb shows in-frame clones only, minus some. The table lists under 90,000 clones. The sequenced sample was PBMCs. The receptors come from a man over 45 in good health and CMV-seropositive.

The CDR3 DNA reads TGTGCCAGCAGCTCGGACAGGGGCTCCCACGAGACCCAGTACTTC. Protein sequence: CASSSDRGSHETQYF. The V and J genes are TRBV5-4 and TRBJ2-5, with 9 nucleotides matching TRBD1. The V gene's germline CDR1 is SGHNT and CDR2 YYREEE (reference sequence). V lost 3 bases, J lost 5 bases, and 8 bases stayed unmatched. CDR3 length equals 15 residues.

This chain joins TRBV5-1 and TRBJ1-1; D is perhaps TRBD1 (6 bases). The germline gives CDR1 SGHRS, CDR2 YFSETQ. This CDR3 contains 14 residues. Trimming took off 1 base at V and 1 base at J, with 8 bases between the two ends. The CDR3 loop is CASSLQTGNTEAFF. The DNA for the CDR3 is TGCGCCAGCAGCTTGCAGACAGGGAACACTGAAGCTTTCTTT.

The chain uses TRBV9 and TRBJ1-3; D gene unclear. The germline V gene encodes CDR1 SGDLS and CDR2 YYNGEE. CDR3 size: 13 residues. V was cut by 3 bases and J by 0 bases, with 4 bases left in between. CDR3 sequence (DNA): TGTGCCAGCAGCGACAGCTCTGGAAACACCATATATTTT. The encoded protein is CASSDSSGNTIYF.

The J gene is TRBJ1-1, the V gene TRBV1. TRBV1 is flagged as a pseudogene. The CDR3 runs 15 residues. The CDR3 protein is CTRPIGGVLDTEAFF. In DNA form, the CDR3 reads TGCACCAGGCCGATAGGAGGAGTACTTGACACTGAAGCTTTCTTT.

This rearrangement joins TRBV5-1 to TRBJ1-5, with D possibly being TRBD1 (5 bases). CDR1 and CDR2 (germline): SGHRS, YFSETQ. Trimming removed 0 bases from V and 3 bases from J, with 7 bases in between. The CDR3 has 14 amino acids. The CDR3 bases are TGCGCCAGCAGCTTGGAGGGGATCAATCAGCCCCAGCATTTT. Protein product: CASSLEGINQPQHF.

This rearrangement joins TRBV15 to TRBJ2-7; D might be TRBD1 (5 bases). This CDR3 has 13 amino acids. V was shortened by 0 bases and J by 3 bases, with 6 bases between the two germline ends. The germline gives CDR1 LNHNV, CDR2 YYDKDF (reference sequence). The chain's CDR3 is CATSRDQGYEQYF. The CDR3 DNA reads TGTGCCACCAGCAGAGATCAGGGCTACGAGCAGTACTTC.

V gene TRBV2 combines with J gene TRBJ2-5, with 8 bases aligning to TRBD1. V lost 6 bases, J lost 3 bases, and 9 bases stayed unmatched. The CDR3 contains 15 residues. Germline CDR1 is SNHLY and CDR2 is FYNNEI. CDR3 in amino acids: CASRLRQGQKETQYF. CDR3 bases: TGTGCCAGCAGGCTGCGACAGGGGCAGAAAGAGACCCAGTACTTC.

The rearrangement joins TRBV11-1 to TRBJ1-6, with 7 positions matching TRBD1. CDR1 is SGHAT, CDR2 FQDESV, per germline (reference sequence). V was clipped by 5 bases and J by 9 bases; unmatched bases: 13. The CDR3 loop spans 16 amino acids. The CDR3 coding sequence is TGTGCCAGCAGCCCTTCCGCGACAGGGAGAGGTTCACCCCTCCACTTT. Translated, it gives CASSPSATGRGSPLHF.

The rearrangement uses TRBV19 and TRBJ1-5; the D is unclear. V dropped 2 bases and J dropped 1 base, with 6 bases sitting between them. CDR1 and CDR2 (germline): LNHDA, SQIVND (reference sequence). There are 14 residues in the CDR3. The CDR3, as DNA: TGTGCCAGTAGTATAACGGGGAGCAATCAGCCCCAGCATTTT. Its translation is CASSITGSNQPQHF.

The rearrangement links TRBV7-2 to TRBJ2-5; TRBD1 aligns across 9 bases. Germline CDR1 is SGHTA and CDR2 is FQGNSA. The junction had 3 bases not matched to a gene; V was cut back by 5 bases and J by 5 bases. The CDR3 totals 13 residues. The CDR3 is CASSADRGETQYF. The CDR3 DNA reads as TGTGCCAGCAGCGCCGACAGGGGGGAGACCCAGTACTTC.

The chain employs TRBV5-8 and TRBJ1-2, with a possible D match to TRBD1 (5 bases). Trimming cost V 3 bases and J 4 bases, with 10 bases left between them. Germline CDR1 is SGHTS and CDR2 is YDEGEE. The length of the CDR3 is 13 residues. The CDR3 DNA is TGTGCCAGCAGCTCCCCAGGGCGCTATGGCTACACCTTC. This codes for CASSSPGRYGYTF.

V gene TRBV6-1 combines with J gene TRBJ2-3; tentatively, D is TRBD2 (6 bases). Trimming cost V 1 base and J 6 bases, with 8 bases left between them. This CDR3 spans 13 amino acids. Germline V gives CDR1 MNHNS, CDR2 SASEGT. CDR3 DNA: TGTGCCAGCAGTGAAGGGAGGGAGGATACGCAGTATTTT. Amino acids: CASSEGREDTQYF.

The V call is TRBV5-1, the J call TRBJ1-3; perhaps TRBD1 as D (6 bases). Germline assignment: CDR1 SGHRS and CDR2 YFSETQ. V was shortened by 4 bases and J by 1 base, with 9 bases between the two germline ends. The CDR3 is 14 residues long. The CDR3 nucleotides are TGCGCCAGCAGCGTCGGACAGTCTGGAAACACCATATATTTT. It is translated as CASSVGQSGNTIYF.

The V call is TRBV30, the J call TRBJ2-5; D may be TRBD1 (6 bases). This CDR3 contains 12 residues. Trimming left V 0 bases short and J 7 bases short, with 9 bases between. In germline, CDR1 is GTSNPN, CDR2 SVGIG (reference sequence). CDR3 DNA sequence: TGTGCCTGGAGTGTACAGGGCTGGACCCAGTACTTC. Translated: CAWSVQGWTQYF.

This chain connects TRBV19 to TRBJ1-5; D not certain. Germline lookup yields CDR1 LNHDA and CDR2 SQIVND (reference sequence). The V and J ends lost 4 bases and 7 bases respectively, with 11 bases between them. The CDR3 covers 13 residues. As DNA, the CDR3 is TGTGCCAGTAGTACCCACCAACGGCAGCCCCAGCATTTT. Translated: CASSTHQRQPQHF.

This chain connects TRBV6-1 to TRBJ2-7, with a tentative D call TRBD2 (6 bases). The CDR3 has 13 amino acids. Per germline, CDR1 MNHNS and CDR2 SASEGT. Trimming took off 3 bases at V and 6 bases at J, with 12 bases between the two ends. The DNA of the CDR3 is TGTGCCAGCAGTGAGGGGGAGGAGGGCGAGCAGTACTTC. This sequence encodes CASSEGEEGEQYF.

CDR3 region: CASSQQRDEQFF. The CDR3 DNA is TGTGCCAGCAGCCAACAGAGGGATGAGCAGTTCTTC. The rearrangement joins TRBV7-9 to TRBJ2-1; D is possibly TRBD2 (5 bases). Germline values: CDR1 SEHNR, CDR2 FQNEAQ (reference sequence). V was trimmed by 5 bases and J by 8 bases, leaving 10 bases between them. This CDR3 is 12 amino acids long.

The V and J genes are TRBV6-5 and TRBJ2-7; the match to TRBD2 covers 9 bases. The germline V gene has CDR1 MNHEY and CDR2 SVGAGI. The CDR3 loop spans 14 amino acids. V shed 2 bases and J 7 bases; nucleotides not matched to a gene: 6. CDR3 amino acids: CASSYGASGIEQYF. CDR3 coding DNA: TGTGCCAGCAGTTACGGGGCTAGCGGGATTGAGCAGTACTTC.